These 6 T cell receptor beta chains were all obtained from the same sample, sequenced in a study of T cells after posttransplantation cyclophosphamide. Here immunoSEQ multiplex PCR was the method, and the copy in TCRdb shows in-frame clones only, minus some. In the table there are 6,000 to 7,500 clones, approximately 90% of which are singletons. A marrow graft followed busulfan-fludarabine conditioning, with cyclophosphamide on days +3 and +4. This material consisted of CD8+ T cells sorted from blood, taken after allogeneic stem cell transplant with posttransplant cyclophosphamide. The receptors stem from a male patient aged 55 to 69 who received an allogeneic stem cell transplant from a related donor and was CMV-positive. Certain T cells may be donor cells from the graft.

The gene calls are TRBV9 and TRBJ1-5; D is unclear. The CDR3 has 14 residues. Trimming took 2 bases from V and 0 from J, leaving 6 bases between them. Germline values: CDR1 SGDLS, CDR2 YYNGEE. The CDR3, as DNA: TGTGCCAGCAGCGTTACAGATAGCAATCAGCCCCAGCATTTT. It yields the protein CASSVTDSNQPQHF.

The chain has TRBV5-1 and TRBJ1-1; 8 nucleotides match TRBD1. The CDR3 consists of 13 residues. Germline CDR1 reads SGHRS; CDR2 reads YFSETQ. V was clipped by 2 bases and J by 6 bases; unmatched bases: 3. CDR3 region: CASSFSGGAEAFF. The CDR3 nucleotides read TGCGCCAGCAGCTTTTCAGGGGGCGCTGAAGCTTTCTTT.

The J gene is TRBJ2-7, the V gene TRBV6-5, with a weak D call TRBD1 (6 bases). V was shortened by 0 bases and J by 4 bases, with 13 bases between the two germline ends. The CDR3 loop spans 15 amino acids. CDR1 MNHEY and CDR2 SVGAGI come from the germline V gene. The CDR3, as DNA: TGTGCCAGCAGTTACTCGGGGGCCCCTTCATACGAGCAGTACTTC. It translates to CASSYSGAPSYEQYF.

The chain links TRBV27 to TRBJ2-7; D possibly corresponds to TRBD1 (5 bases). This CDR3 contains 15 residues. Deletions cut 3 bases from V and 0 bases from J, with 12 bases between. CDR1 and CDR2 from the germline V gene are MNHEY and SMNVEV (reference sequence). Written as DNA, the CDR3 is TGTGCCAGCAGTTTTTCGCAGGGATACTCCTACGAGCAGTACTTC. This sequence encodes CASSFSQGYSYEQYF.

This chain links TRBV6-4 with TRBJ2-2, with 8 bases fitting TRBD2. Germline-derived CDR1 and CDR2 are MRHNA and SNTAGT. V was pared by 0 bases and J by 5 bases, with 5 bases of the junction left unmatched. This CDR3 is built from 16 residues. The CDR3, as DNA: TGTGCCAGCAGTGACTCTCCGGGGGGGCTTACCGGGGAGCTGTTTTTT. This translates into CASSDSPGGLTGELFF.

This chain uses TRBV7-9 with TRBJ2-7; 9 nucleotides line up with TRBD1. This CDR3 contains 15 residues. In germline, CDR1 is SEHNR, CDR2 FQNEAQ (reference sequence). V lost 5 bases to trimming and J lost 6 bases; unmatched junction nucleotides: 11. The CDR3: CASSPSTGTGTEQYF. In nucleotides, the CDR3 is TGTGCCAGCAGCCCCTCCACGGGGACAGGGACCGAGCAGTACTTC.